The next 18 T cell receptor beta chains were all read from a single sample in a study of human T cells and chemical hapten exposure. Time point noted: patch test 1, 2 weeks after DPC sensitization. The treatment was: therapeutic diphenylcyclopropenone sensitization with weekly scalp DPC. Using its own MiXCR run on the RACE reads, TCRdb lists one record per CDR3 protein. Seen here are fewer than 95,000 distinct CDR3 sequences, under 12% observed once, and the top ten hold roughly 2.2%. The material sequenced was whole blood, taken in connection with sensitization to the hapten diphenylcyclopropenone (DPC). The receptors stem from a man aged 35-49 years with alopecia areata. Some clones in this sample may be carry-over from other donors' samples.

The chain links TRBV7-2 to TRBJ2-3; tentatively, D is TRBD2 (5 bases). Germline CDR1 is SGHTA and CDR2 is FQGNSA. The CDR3 is made up of 11 amino acids. The V and J ends lost 6 bases and 10 bases respectively, with 11 bases between them. In DNA, the CDR3 is TGTGCCAGCAGTTCTAGCTACTCGCAGTATTTT. This encodes CASSSSYSQYF.

There are many counts of this clonotype. The V gene is TRBV6-2 or TRBV6-3, the J gene TRBJ1-5; 7 bases are shared with TRBD1. This CDR3 is 12 amino acids long. Germline lookup yields CDR1 MNHEY and CDR2 SVGEGT. V lost 7 bases and J lost 4; bases outside the gene matches: 1. For the CDR3, the DNA is TGTGCCAGCAAGGGGGCTAATCAGCCCCAGCATTTT. Translation: CASKGANQPQHF.

The genes are TRBV20-1 and TRBJ2-1; 9 nucleotides match TRBD2. CDR3 length equals 16 residues. V shed 5 bases, J shed 7 bases, and the junction held 15 bases outside the gene matches. Germline CDR1 is DFQATT and CDR2 is SNEGSKA (reference sequence). CDR3 sequence: CSALYSGSSSMNEQFF. CDR3 nucleotides: TGCAGTGCTTTGTATAGCGGGAGCTCGTCTATGAATGAGCAGTTCTTC.

The rearrangement links TRBV6-5 to TRBJ2-2, with a weak D call TRBD2 (6 bases). V was clipped by 0 bases and J by 4 bases, with 12 bases between them. Per germline, CDR1 MNHEY and CDR2 SVGAGI. This CDR3 comprises 16 residues. The chain's CDR3 is CASSYSQGRFTGELFF. CDR3 nucleotide sequence: TGTGCCAGCAGTTACTCGCAAGGGAGGTTCACCGGGGAGCTGTTTTTT.

This clonotype was counted only a few times. This chain connects TRBV14 to TRBJ2-3, with 12 bases that match TRBD2. CDR3 length: 19 amino acids. Per germline, CDR1 SGHDN and CDR2 FVKESK. Trimming at V came to 0 bases and at J to 0 bases, leaving 7 bases not matched to a gene. The CDR3 bases are TGTGCCAGCAGCCAAGAAACTCCTGGGACTAGCGGGAGCACAGATACGCAGTATTTT. Protein: CASSQETPGTSGSTDTQYF.

This clonotype showed up just a few times. This sequence joins TRBV3-1 and TRBJ1-6; 9 nucleotides line up with TRBD1. V was clipped by 1 base and J by 6 bases; unmatched bases: 1. The CDR3 runs 15 residues. Germline CDR1 and CDR2: LGHDT and YNNKEL (reference sequence). The CDR3 spells CASSQATGGNSPLHF. The CDR3 coding sequence is TGTGCCAGCAGCCAAGCGACAGGGGGTAATTCACCCCTCCACTTT.

This chain joins TRBV24-1 and TRBJ2-4; the D is unclear. CDR1 KGHDR and CDR2 SFDVKD come from the germline V gene. CDR3 length: 14 residues. With 10 bases removed from V and 0 bases from J, the gap between germline ends came to 12 bases. The CDR3 region is CATEDTLAKNIQYF. CDR3 in DNA: TGTGCCACAGAAGACACGCTAGCCAAAAACATTCAGTACTTC.

This clonotype was detected a few times. The rearrangement links TRBV20-1 to TRBJ2-7; 10 bases match TRBD2. Looked up from germline, CDR1 is DFQATT and CDR2 is SNEGSKA (reference sequence). With V trimmed by 8 bases and J by 6 bases, 13 bases remained unmatched. The length of the CDR3 is 14 residues. CDR3 sequence (DNA): TGCAGTCGCCCAGCGGGAGGGCCAATGGGCGAGCAGTACGTC. This codes for CSRPAGGPMGEQYV.

In this sample, this clonotype turned up a few times. The V gene is TRBV7-8, the J gene TRBJ1-1; weak D call: TRBD1 (5 bases). From germline, CDR1 is SGHVS and CDR2 FQNEAQ. The CDR3 runs to 19 residues. V was shortened by 0 bases and J by 0 bases, with 20 bases between the two germline ends. The CDR3 loop is CASSLARGTLKVMNTEAFF. The CDR3 bases are TGTGCCAGCAGCTTAGCGCGGGGGACTCTTAAAGTGATGAACACTGAAGCTTTCTTT.

This clonotype came up many times. This rearrangement joins TRBV24-1 to TRBJ1-1, with 7 nucleotides matching TRBD1. Germline V gene lookup returns CDR1 KGHDR and CDR2 SFDVKD. There are 15 residues in the CDR3. Trimming removed 6 bases from V and 4 bases from J; junction bases left unmatched: 10. The CDR3 sequence is CATSSPNRGTTEAFF. The CDR3 region has the DNA TGTGCCACCAGTTCCCCAAACAGGGGTACCACTGAAGCTTTCTTT.

The V call is TRBV5-1, the J call TRBJ2-3; tentatively, D is TRBD2 (6 bases). Germline values: CDR1 SGHRS, CDR2 YFSETQ. The CDR3 is made up of 13 amino acids. Trimming cost V 7 bases and J 4 bases, with 13 bases left between them. The CDR3 loop reads CASGEEGSDTQYF. DNA for the CDR3: TGCGCCAGCGGGGAGGAGGGCTCAGATACGCAGTATTTT.

The genes are TRBV5-1 and TRBJ1-2, with D uncertain. Trimming shortened V by 4 bases and J by 3 bases, and 4 bases separated the two germline ends. CDR3 length equals 11 residues. Germline loops: CDR1 SGHRS, CDR2 YFSETQ. The CDR3 DNA reads TGCGCCAGCAGCCTGGACTATGGCTACACCTTC. It is translated as CASSLDYGYTF.

This chain connects TRBV3-1 to TRBJ2-3, with no clear D. The V end was cut by 0 bases, the J end by 6 bases, with 13 bases between. This CDR3 is built from 15 residues. The V gene's germline CDR1 is LGHDT and CDR2 YNNKEL (reference sequence). The CDR3 is CASSQDMHPADTQYF. CDR3 nucleotides: TGTGCCAGCAGCCAAGATATGCACCCGGCCGATACGCAGTATTTT.

This clonotype was seen a handful of times. The CDR3, as DNA: TGTGCCAGCGCTGGGGCAGGCCTCGCCACCGGGGAGCTGTTTTTT. It codes for CASAGAGLATGELFF. This sequence joins TRBV6-6 and TRBJ2-2; tentatively, D is TRBD1 (5 bases). Trimming took 8 bases from V and 4 from J, leaving 17 bases between them. CDR1 is MNHNY and CDR2 is SVGAGI in the germline V gene (reference sequence). The CDR3 is 15 amino acids.

The rearrangement uses TRBV12-3 or TRBV12-4 and TRBJ2-1, with unresolved D. CDR3 length: 16 amino acids. V lost 0 bases, J lost 0 bases, and 9 bases lay in between. The DNA of the CDR3 is TGTGCCAGCAGTTTAGCGACTGGGATCTCCTACAATGAGCAGTTCTTC. Its protein is CASSLATGISYNEQFF.

This clonotype has only a few counts. The rearrangement uses TRBV30 and TRBJ2-6; TRBD1 or TRBD2 may be the D gene (5 bases each). The CDR3 has 16 amino acids. Looked up from germline, CDR1 is GTSNPN and CDR2 is SVGIG (reference sequence). V was clipped by 0 bases and J by 2 bases, with 11 bases between them. CDR3 nucleotides: TGTGCCTGGAGTGTCATGAGAGGGGCTGGGGCCAACGTCCTGACTTTC. Protein sequence: CAWSVMRGAGANVLTF.

This clonotype was detected only a few times. The gene calls are TRBV9 and TRBJ2-7, with TRBD2 matching 8 bases. V was pared by 0 bases and J by 6 bases, with 5 bases of the junction left unmatched. The CDR3 totals 14 residues. Looked up from germline, CDR1 is SGDLS and CDR2 is YYNGEE. The CDR3 loop is CASSVEGLVGEQYF. CDR3 sequence (DNA): TGTGCCAGCAGCGTAGAGGGACTAGTCGGCGAGCAGTACTTC.

This clonotype was counted at least ten times. The chain recombines TRBV10-3 with TRBJ2-3, with D maybe TRBD2 (5 bases). The CDR3 has 13 residues. Germline V gene lookup returns CDR1 ENHRY and CDR2 SYGVKD. V lost 10 bases, J lost 3 bases, and 14 bases lay in between. The CDR3 coding sequence is TGTGCCACGGGGAGTGTTCGGACAGATACGCAGTATTTT. This sequence encodes CATGSVRTDTQYF.